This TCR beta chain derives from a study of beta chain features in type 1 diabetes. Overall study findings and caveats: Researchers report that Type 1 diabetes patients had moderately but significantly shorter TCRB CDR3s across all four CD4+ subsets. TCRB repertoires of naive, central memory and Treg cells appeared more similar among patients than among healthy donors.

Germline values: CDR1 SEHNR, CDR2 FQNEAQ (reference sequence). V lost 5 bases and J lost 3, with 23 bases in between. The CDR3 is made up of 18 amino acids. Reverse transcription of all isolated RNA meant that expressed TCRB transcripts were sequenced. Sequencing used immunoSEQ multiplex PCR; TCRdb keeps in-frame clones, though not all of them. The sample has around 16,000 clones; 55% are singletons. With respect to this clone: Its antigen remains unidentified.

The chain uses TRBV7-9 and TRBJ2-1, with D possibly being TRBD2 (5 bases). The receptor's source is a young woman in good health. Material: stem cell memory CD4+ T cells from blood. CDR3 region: CASSPVKEILGHYNEQFF. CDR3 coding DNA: TGTGCCAGCAGCCCGGTGAAGGAAATACTAGGCCACTACAATGAGCAGTTCTTC. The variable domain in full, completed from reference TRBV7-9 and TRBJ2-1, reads DTGVSQNPRHKITKRGQNVTFRCDPISEHNRLYWYRQTLGQGPEFLTYFQNEAQLEKSRLLSDRFSAERPKGSFSTLEIQRTEQGDSAMYLCASSPVKEILGHYNEQFFGPGTRLTVL.